This TCR beta chain emerged from a study of CD4 T cells in relation to SARS-CoV-2 and coronaviruses. Study information: ViraFEST: approximately 10-day antigen culture of PBMCs, then TCR beta CDR3 sequencing. General observations from the study: Pre-pandemic and post-infection samples never came from the same donor.

The CDR3 loop spans 13 amino acids. CDR1 and CDR2 from the germline V gene are GTSNPN and SVGIG (reference sequence). V was trimmed by 3 bases and J by 1 base, leaving 7 bases between them. Unexposed donor CD4+ T cells date from about 2010-2018, before the COVID-19 pandemic. After more than eight days of culture, CD4+ T cells were isolated. As cell numbers allowed, unexposed-donor CD4+ T cells faced SARS-CoV-2 S/N and four cold-coronavirus spikes. For this clone: What it binds is not known.

Using immunoSEQ multiplex PCR, the repertoire was profiled, and TCRdb retains in-frame clones only, with some absent. The sample yields 16,000 or so clones, around 77% seen once. The receptor was derived from a human donor in good health. Sequenced: CD4+ T cells from PBMCs, cultured in vitro. This rearrangement joins TRBV30 to TRBJ1-5; D gene unclear. CDR3 sequence (DNA): TGTGCCTGGAGGGGTGGGAGCAATCAGCCCCAGCATTTT. Its protein product is CAWRGGSNQPQHF.